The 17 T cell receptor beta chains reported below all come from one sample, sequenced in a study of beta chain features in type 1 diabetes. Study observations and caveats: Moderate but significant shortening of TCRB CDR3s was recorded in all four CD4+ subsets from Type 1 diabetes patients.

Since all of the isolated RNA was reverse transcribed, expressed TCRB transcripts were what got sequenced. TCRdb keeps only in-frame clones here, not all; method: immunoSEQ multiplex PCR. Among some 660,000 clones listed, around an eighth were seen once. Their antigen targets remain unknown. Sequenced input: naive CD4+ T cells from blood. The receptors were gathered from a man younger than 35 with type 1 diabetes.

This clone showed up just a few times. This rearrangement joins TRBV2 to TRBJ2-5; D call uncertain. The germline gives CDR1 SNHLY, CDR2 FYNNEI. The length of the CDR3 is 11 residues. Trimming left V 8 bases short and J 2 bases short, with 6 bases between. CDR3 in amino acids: CASCYQETQYF. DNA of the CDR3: TGTGCCAGCTGCTATCAAGAGACCCAGTACTTC.

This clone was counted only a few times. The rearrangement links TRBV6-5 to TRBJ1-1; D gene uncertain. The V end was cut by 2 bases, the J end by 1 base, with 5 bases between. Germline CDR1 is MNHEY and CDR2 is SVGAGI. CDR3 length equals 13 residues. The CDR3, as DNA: TGTGCCAGCAGTTACCCAGGGAACACTGAAGCTTTCTTT. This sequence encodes CASSYPGNTEAFF.

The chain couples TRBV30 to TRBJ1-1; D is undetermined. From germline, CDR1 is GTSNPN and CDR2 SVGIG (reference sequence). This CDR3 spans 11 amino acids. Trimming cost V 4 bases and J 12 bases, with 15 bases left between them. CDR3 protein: CAWNFPLVTFF. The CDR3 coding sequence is TGTGCCTGGAACTTTCCGCTCGTGACTTTCTTT.

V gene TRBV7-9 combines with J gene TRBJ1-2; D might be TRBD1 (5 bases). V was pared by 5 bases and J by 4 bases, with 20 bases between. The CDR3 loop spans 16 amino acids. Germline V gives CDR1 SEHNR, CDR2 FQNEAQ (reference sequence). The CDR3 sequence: CASSHGGARAGYGYTF. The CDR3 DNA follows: TGTGCCAGCAGCCATGGCGGGGCGAGGGCTGGCTATGGCTACACCTTC.

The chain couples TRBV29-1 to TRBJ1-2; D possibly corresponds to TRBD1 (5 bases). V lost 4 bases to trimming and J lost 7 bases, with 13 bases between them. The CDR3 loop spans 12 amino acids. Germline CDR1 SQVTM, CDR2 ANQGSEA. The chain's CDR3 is CSVASGRGGYTF. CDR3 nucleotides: TGCAGCGTTGCATCAGGAAGGGGTGGCTACACCTTC.

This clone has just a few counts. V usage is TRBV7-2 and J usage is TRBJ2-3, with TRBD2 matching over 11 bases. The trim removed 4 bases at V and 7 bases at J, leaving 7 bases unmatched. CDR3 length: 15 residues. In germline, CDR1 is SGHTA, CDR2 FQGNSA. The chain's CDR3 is CASSSRGTSGNTQYF. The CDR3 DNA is TGTGCCAGCAGCTCGCGGGGGACTAGCGGAAATACGCAGTATTTT.

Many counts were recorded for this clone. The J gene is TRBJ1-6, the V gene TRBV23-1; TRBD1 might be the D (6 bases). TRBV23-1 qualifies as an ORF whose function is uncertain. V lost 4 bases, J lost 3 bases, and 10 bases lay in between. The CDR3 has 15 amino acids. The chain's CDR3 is CASSPGTHYNSPLHF. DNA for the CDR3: TGCGCCAGCAGTCCAGGGACACACTATAATTCACCCCTCCACTTT.

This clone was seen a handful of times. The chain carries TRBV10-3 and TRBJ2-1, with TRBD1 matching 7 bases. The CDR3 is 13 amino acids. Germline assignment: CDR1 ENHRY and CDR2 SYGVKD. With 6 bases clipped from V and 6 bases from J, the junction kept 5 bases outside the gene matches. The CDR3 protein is CAIRGTAGNEQFF. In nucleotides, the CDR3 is TGTGCCATCAGAGGGACAGCCGGCAATGAGCAGTTCTTC.

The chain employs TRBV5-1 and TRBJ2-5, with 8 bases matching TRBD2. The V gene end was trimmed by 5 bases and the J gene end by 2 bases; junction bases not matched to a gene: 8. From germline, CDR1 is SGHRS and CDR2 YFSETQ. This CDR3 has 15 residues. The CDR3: CASRKAGDLQETQYF. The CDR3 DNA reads TGCGCCAGCAGAAAAGCGGGAGACCTGCAAGAGACCCAGTACTTC.

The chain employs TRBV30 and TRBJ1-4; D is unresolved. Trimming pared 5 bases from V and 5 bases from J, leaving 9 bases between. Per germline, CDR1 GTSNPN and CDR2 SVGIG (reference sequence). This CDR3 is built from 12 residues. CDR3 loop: CAWARMNEKLFF. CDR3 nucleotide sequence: TGTGCCTGGGCCAGGATGAATGAAAAACTGTTTTTT.

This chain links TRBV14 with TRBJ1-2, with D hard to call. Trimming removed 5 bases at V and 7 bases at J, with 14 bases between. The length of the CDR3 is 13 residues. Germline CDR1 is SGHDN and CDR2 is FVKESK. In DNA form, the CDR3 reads TGTGCCAGCAGCTTTCAAGGGTTTTTTGGCTACACCTTC. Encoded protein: CASSFQGFFGYTF.

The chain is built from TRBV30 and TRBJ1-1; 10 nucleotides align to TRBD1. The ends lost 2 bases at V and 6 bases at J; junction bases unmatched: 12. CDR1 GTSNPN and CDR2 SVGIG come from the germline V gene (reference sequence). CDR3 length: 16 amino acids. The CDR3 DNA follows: TGTGCCTGGAGTAAGCCGGGACAGGGGAGTGAGTCTGAAGCTTTCTTT. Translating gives CAWSKPGQGSESEAFF.

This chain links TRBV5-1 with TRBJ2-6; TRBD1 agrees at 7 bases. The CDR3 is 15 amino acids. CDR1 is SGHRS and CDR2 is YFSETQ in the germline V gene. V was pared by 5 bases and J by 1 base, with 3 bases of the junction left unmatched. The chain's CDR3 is CASRRDRSGANVLTF. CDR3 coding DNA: TGCGCCAGCAGACGGGACAGATCTGGGGCCAACGTCCTGACTTTC. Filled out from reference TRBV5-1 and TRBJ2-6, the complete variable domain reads KAGVTQTPRYLIKTRGQQVTLSCSPISGHRSVSWYQQTPGQGLQFLFEYFSETQRNKGNFPGRFSGRQFSNSRSEMNVSTLELGDSALYLCASRRDRSGANVLTFGAGSRLTVL.

The CDR3 DNA is TGTGCCAGCAGCTTGAGGGACAGAGGAACCGGGGAGCTGTTTTTT. It encodes CASSLRDRGTGELFF. The V call is TRBV5-6, the J call TRBJ2-2; TRBD1 matches 7 bases. J gave up 5 bases and V 1 base, and 5 bases lay outside the gene matches. The germline V gene has CDR1 SGHDT and CDR2 YYEEEE. The CDR3 has 15 amino acids.

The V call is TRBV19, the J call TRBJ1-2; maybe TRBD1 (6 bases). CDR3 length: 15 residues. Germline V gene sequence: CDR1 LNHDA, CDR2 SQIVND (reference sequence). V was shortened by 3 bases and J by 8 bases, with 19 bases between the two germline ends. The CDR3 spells CASSMSYGGQRGYTF. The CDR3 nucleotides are TGTGCCAGTAGTATGTCCTACGGAGGACAGAGAGGCTACACCTTC. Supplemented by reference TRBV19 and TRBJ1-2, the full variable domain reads DGGITQSPKYLFRKEGQNVTLSCEQNLNHDAMYWYRQDPGQGLRLIYYSQIVNDFQKGDIAEGYSVSREKKESFPLTVTSAQKNPTAFYLCASSMSYGGQRGYTFGSGTRLTVV.

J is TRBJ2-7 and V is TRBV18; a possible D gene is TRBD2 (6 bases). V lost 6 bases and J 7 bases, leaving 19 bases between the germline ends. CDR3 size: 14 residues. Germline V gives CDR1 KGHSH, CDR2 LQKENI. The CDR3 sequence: CASSHRELLGEQYF. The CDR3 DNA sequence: TGTGCCAGCTCGCACCGGGAGCTCCTGGGGGAGCAGTACTTC.

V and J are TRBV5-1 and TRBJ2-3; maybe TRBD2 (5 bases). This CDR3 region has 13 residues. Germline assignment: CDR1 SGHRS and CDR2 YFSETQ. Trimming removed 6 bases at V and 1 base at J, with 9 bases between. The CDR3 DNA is TGCGCCAGCACCCTGGAGGGCACAGATACGCAGTATTTT. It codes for CASTLEGTDTQYF.